This T cell receptor (beta chain) came from a study of cytomegalovirus exposure and HLA in healthy donors. Study conclusions and caveats: In a later analysis, the majority of CMV-associated beta chains seemingly showed HLA restriction. The study put 150 to 200 TCR beta chains on its list as cytomegalovirus-associated.

Primers: 60 Vbeta forward and 13 Jbeta reverse. The protocol was immunoSEQ multiplex PCR, while the TCRdb copy is restricted to in-frame clones and leaves out a portion. There are 90,000 to 150,000 clones in the sample; over 75% occur only once, and about 1.7% lies in the top ten. The germline CDR1 and CDR2 sequences are GTSNPN and SVGIG (reference sequence). V was trimmed by 4 bases and J by 4 bases, leaving 19 bases between them. This CDR3 region has 15 residues. As concerns this clone: Antigen: not known.

The rearrangement uses TRBV30 and TRBJ1-1; possibly TRBD1 for D (5 bases). Sequencing used PBMCs. This clonotype was obtained from a man in his forties in good health and CMV-seronegative. The CDR3 sequence is CAWTNPPGGATEAFF. The CDR3 coding sequence is TGTGCCTGGACTAACCCCCCGGGGGGTGCCACTGAAGCTTTCTTT.